Below are 7 T cell receptor beta chains sequenced from a single sample in a study of T cell responses to AZD1222 COVID-19 vaccine. Assay: immunoSEQ multiplex PCR; the TCRdb copy retains only in-frame clones and omits some. The sample lists 80,000 to 95,000 clones; about 87% were seen once. This specimen consisted of peripheral blood, obtained on day 0 of AZD1222 vaccination. The receptor set was obtained from an adult in good health.

CDR3 protein: CASRGLRGPMLGYTF. The DNA for the CDR3 is TGTGCCAGCCGGGGCCTCCGAGGCCCTATGCTTGGCTACACCTTC. The V call is TRBV27, the J call TRBJ1-2; tentatively, D is TRBD1 (5 bases). CDR1 is MNHEY, CDR2 SMNVEV, per germline (reference sequence). Trimming left V 8 bases short and J 7 bases short, with 23 bases between. The CDR3 is 15 amino acids.

This chain uses TRBV3-1 (or the pseudogene TRBV3-2) with TRBJ1-1, with a weak D call TRBD1 (5 bases). CDR3 length: 16 amino acids. V was shortened by 1 base and J by 9 bases, with 21 bases between the two germline ends. Germline CDR1 and CDR2: LGHDT and YNNKEL (reference sequence). The CDR3 DNA sequence: TGTGCCAGCAGCCAAGGCACCCTGGGAGGGACGGGAAAAGCTTTCTTT. Protein sequence: CASSQGTLGGTGKAFF.

The chain has TRBV12-3 or TRBV12-4 and TRBJ2-1; D is unresolved. This CDR3 comprises 13 residues. Trimming removed 1 base from V and 10 bases from J, with 11 bases in between. The CDR3 loop reads CASSLVQVTEQFF. CDR3 DNA: TGTGCCAGCAGTTTAGTGCAGGTGACCGAGCAGTTCTTC.

The rearrangement uses TRBV29-1 and TRBJ2-2; TRBD2 is a possible D gene (5 bases). The CDR3 consists of 15 residues. Germline V gives CDR1 SQVTM, CDR2 ANQGSEA. V lost 0 bases to trimming and J lost 5 bases, with 13 bases between them. CDR3 protein: CSVEEGRGITGELFF. The CDR3 DNA is TGCAGCGTTGAAGAAGGGAGAGGAATTACCGGGGAGCTGTTTTTT.

The J gene is TRBJ1-3, the V gene TRBV5-6, with 9 nucleotides matching TRBD1. Germline V gene data show CDR1 as SGHDT and CDR2 as YYEEEE. There are 19 residues in the CDR3. V dropped 4 bases and J dropped 0; count of bases not matched to a gene: 14. CDR3 region: CASSDLLPGQGFSGNTIYF. The CDR3 nucleotides are TGTGCCAGCAGCGACTTACTACCGGGACAGGGATTCTCTGGAAACACCATATATTTT.

The J gene is TRBJ1-5, the V gene TRBV9; D not certain. V lost 0 bases, J lost 6 bases, and 10 bases lay in between. The CDR3 extends over 14 amino acids. The V gene's germline CDR1 is SGDLS and CDR2 YYNGEE. The DNA for the CDR3 is TGTGCCAGCAGCGTAGAAAGTGAAGCTCAGCCCCAGCATTTT. Translation gives CASSVESEAQPQHF.

The chain uses TRBV20-1 and TRBJ2-2; possibly TRBD1 for D (6 bases). The CDR3 spans 13 residues. Trimming cost V 3 bases and J 5 bases, with 10 bases left between them. Germline CDR1 reads DFQATT; CDR2 reads SNEGSKA (reference sequence). The CDR3: CSASSGVTGELFF. The CDR3, as DNA: TGCAGTGCTAGTTCAGGGGTTACCGGGGAGCTGTTTTTT.